The clone carrying this T cell receptor (beta chain) was picked up many times. The antigen is undetermined. CDR1 LNHDA and CDR2 SQIVND come from the germline V gene (reference sequence). Trimming stripped 2 bases from V and 9 bases from J, with 11 bases between. This CDR3 comprises 13 residues. Researchers made TCR cDNA using 5'RACE template switching, and this step added a universal primer site and UMIs. TCRdb called the 5' RACE reads again in MiXCR, with one record for every CDR3 protein. The sample includes about 29,000 distinct CDR3 sequences, about 5% seen only once; the top ten take about two fifths. This record comes from a study of T cells after yellow fever vaccination. In the study overall: Those fractions that held only low numbers of cells were prepared using the SMART-Seq v4 Ultra Low Input RNA kit.

Study results and limitations: Primary-vaccination clones mostly resurfaced post-booster (more than 95% CD4, around 88% CD8).

The V gene is TRBV19, the J gene TRBJ2-1; D is uncertain. The TCR comes from a man younger than 45 who received the YFV17D yellow fever vaccine. The sequenced sample was CD8+ T cells sorted from PBMCs, obtained 10 days after the yellow fever booster vaccination. The CDR3 protein is CASSIPPLSEQFF. CDR3 bases: TGTGCCAGTAGTATACCGCCCTTGAGTGAGCAGTTCTTC.